The 10 T cell receptor beta chains below were found in one sample sequenced in a study of regulatory T cells in long-lasting Graves disease. HTBI primers from iRepertoire and Arm-PCR of CDR3 regions yielded the TCR beta libraries. MiXCR, applied by TCRdb to the multiplex PCR reads, yields one record per CDR3 protein. The sample lists 300,000 to 500,000 distinct CDR3 sequences, around 20% seen once, with about 20% in the top ten. Time point reported: persistent/refractory GD, antithyroid drugs over 5 years with positive TRAb. From PBMCs, RNA was extracted and then used to make the TCR library. The source material was peripheral blood mononuclear cells (PBMCs), sampled when the disease was refractory, from a patient treated with antithyroid drugs. These receptor sequences come from a female donor with Graves disease.

This clonotype was seen a handful of times. This sequence joins TRBV4-1 and TRBJ1-4, with 8 bases that match TRBD1. Germline CDR1 is MGHRA and CDR2 is YSYEKL. J gave up 7 bases and V 4 bases, and 11 bases lay outside the gene matches. The length of the CDR3 is 16 residues. In DNA form, the CDR3 reads TGCGCCAGCAGCCCCCGGGGCAGGGGGCAGGGTGAAAAACTGTTTTTT. This gives the protein CASSPRGRGQGEKLFF.

The chain links TRBV10-3 to TRBJ2-7, with TRBD2 matching over 9 bases. V shed 3 bases and J 4 bases; nucleotides not matched to a gene: 4. CDR1 and CDR2 from the germline V gene are ENHRY and SYGVKD. The length of the CDR3 is 14 residues. CDR3 sequence (DNA): TGTGCCATCAGTGATTGGCGGGAGGGGTACGAGCAGTACTTC. Translated, it gives CAISDWREGYEQYF.

This clonotype was picked up a small number of times. The chain couples TRBV12-3 or TRBV12-4 to TRBJ2-1, with 9 bases lining up with TRBD2. V lost 10 bases to trimming and J lost 1 base; unmatched junction nucleotides: 14. The CDR3 totals 17 residues. CDR3 sequence: CATRRVASGMSYNEQFF. The CDR3 bases are TGTGCCACCCGGCGTGTGGCTAGCGGGATGTCCTACAATGAGCAGTTCTTC.

This clonotype occurred a few times. V and J are TRBV11-2 and TRBJ2-1, with D unclear. This CDR3 region has 14 residues. Trimming stripped 8 bases from V and 2 bases from J, with 13 bases between. Germline CDR1 and CDR2: SGHAT and FQNNGV. The CDR3, as DNA: TGTGCCAGCGGCGCAGGAGCGACCTACAATGAGCAGTTCTTC. It encodes CASGAGATYNEQFF. The full variable domain, completed using reference TRBV11-2 and TRBJ2-1, is EAGVAQSPRYKIIEKRQSVAFWCNPISGHATLYWYQQILGQGPKLLIQFQNNGVVDDSQLPKDRFSAERLKGVDSTLKIQPAKLEDSAVYLCASGAGATYNEQFFGPGTRLTVL.

This clonotype was counted only a few times. The CDR3 protein is CSAPIGTGYTF. The CDR3 coding sequence is TGCAGCGCCCCAATAGGGACTGGCTACACCTTC. The chain recombines TRBV29-1 with TRBJ1-2; D possibly corresponds to TRBD1 (5 bases). The germline gives CDR1 SQVTM, CDR2 ANQGSEA. This CDR3 spans 11 amino acids. Between the trimmed V and J ends, which lost 7 bases and 7 bases, there was a span of 13 bases.

This chain links TRBV20-1 with TRBJ2-7; 11 bases match TRBD2. Germline V gene sequence: CDR1 DFQATT, CDR2 SNEGSKA (reference sequence). Trimming took 5 bases from V and 5 from J; bases not matched to a gene: 8. This CDR3 has 14 amino acids. The CDR3 sequence is CSASVVAGGHEQYF. DNA for the CDR3: TGCAGTGCTTCGGTAGTAGCGGGAGGGCACGAGCAGTACTTC.

This clonotype was seen repeatedly, ten times or more. The chain links TRBV10-3 to TRBJ1-1; D is perhaps TRBD1 (5 bases). Per germline, CDR1 ENHRY and CDR2 SYGVKD. V shed 2 bases and J shed 11 bases, with 18 bases lying between them. This CDR3 region has 14 residues. This chain's CDR3 is CAISETPGAGNAFF. CDR3 DNA: TGTGCCATCAGTGAGACCCCTGGGGCGGGGAATGCTTTCTTT.

The chain uses TRBV5-6 and TRBJ2-7; D is possibly TRBD1 (5 bases). Trimming cost V 7 bases and J 2 bases, with 16 bases left between them. Germline-derived CDR1 and CDR2 are SGHDT and YYEEEE. The CDR3 loop spans 14 amino acids. CDR3 in amino acids: CASLHSGQPYEQYF. In nucleotides, the CDR3 is TGTGCCAGCCTCCATTCCGGACAACCCTACGAGCAGTACTTC.

This clonotype has a count of ten or more. This chain joins TRBV12-3 or TRBV12-4 and TRBJ1-2; no clear D. V lost 3 bases, J lost 2 bases, and 7 bases lay in between. This CDR3 region has 13 residues. The CDR3 sequence is CASSLMGNYGYTF. The CDR3 DNA sequence: TGTGCCAGCAGTTTGATGGGGAACTATGGCTACACCTTC.

This clonotype turned up a few times. This chain uses TRBV7-9 with TRBJ2-2; TRBD2 might be the D (5 bases). Germline CDR1 and CDR2: SEHNR and FQNEAQ (reference sequence). This CDR3 has 14 residues. V lost 5 bases, J lost 4 bases, and 11 bases lay in between. The CDR3 DNA reads TGTGCCAGCAGCCACGAGCGGAGCACCGGGGAGCTGTTTTTT. This gives the protein CASSHERSTGELFF. Using reference TRBV7-9 and TRBJ2-2 for the parts outside the CDR3, the full variable domain is DTGVSQNPRHKITKRGQNVTFRCDPISEHNRLYWYRQTLGQGPEFLTYFQNEAQLEKSRLLSDRFSAERPKGSFSTLEIQRTEQGDSAMYLCASSHERSTGELFFGEGSRLTVL.